The present T cell receptor beta chain was sequenced within a study of cytomegalovirus exposure and HLA in healthy donors. Across the study: Early released data had approximately 86 million unique TCRs, all coming from HLA-typed donors. Findings and limits, study-wide: Accurate HLA-A and HLA-B prediction from TCR beta sequences was reported for most subjects.

This clone came up once. What it recognizes is unknown. In the PCR, 60 Vbeta and 13 Jbeta primers were used. Original methodology: Roughly 80 million unique TCR beta chains, about 11 million of them shared, were counted by a later analysis. Repertoires were generated with immunoSEQ multiplex PCR, while TCRdb's copy carries only in-frame clones and drops some. D and trimming come from the DNA, and the V and J calls and clone size come from that table. The table lists 120,000 to 150,000 clones, about three fifths of them singletons. Trimming left V 5 bases short and J 6 bases short, with 7 bases between. Germline lookup yields CDR1 MNHNS and CDR2 SASEGT. This CDR3 region has 11 residues.

The chain recombines TRBV6-1 with TRBJ1-2, with D unresolved. This sequence originates from a male donor in good health and CMV-seronegative. Specimen: PBMCs. The CDR3 DNA follows: TGTGCCAGCAGTCCACTCGATGGCTACACCTTC. Encoded protein: CASSPLDGYTF.